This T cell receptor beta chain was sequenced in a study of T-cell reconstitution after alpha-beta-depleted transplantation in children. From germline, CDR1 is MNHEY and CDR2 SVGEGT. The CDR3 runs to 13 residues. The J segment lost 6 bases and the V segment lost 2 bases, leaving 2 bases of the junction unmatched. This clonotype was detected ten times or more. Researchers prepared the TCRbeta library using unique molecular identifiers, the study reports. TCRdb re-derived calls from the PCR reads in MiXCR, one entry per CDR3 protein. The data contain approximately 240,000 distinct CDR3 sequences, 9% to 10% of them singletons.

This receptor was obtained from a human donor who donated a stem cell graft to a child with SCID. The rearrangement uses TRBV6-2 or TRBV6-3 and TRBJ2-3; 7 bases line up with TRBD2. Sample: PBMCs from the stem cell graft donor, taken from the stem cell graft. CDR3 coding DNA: TGTGCCAGCAGTTACGGGAGGGCGGATACGCAGTATTTT. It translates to CASSYGRADTQYF.